The TCR beta chain described here comes from a study of patients and donors after allogeneic stem cell transplantation. MiXCR, applied by TCRdb to the RT-PCR reads, yields one record per CDR3 protein. Among roughly 180,000 distinct CDR3 sequences listed, approximately 41% were seen once. The CDR3 length is 14 residues. Germline CDR1 is SQVTM and CDR2 is ANQGSEA. Trimming took 7 bases from V and 1 from J; bases not matched to a gene: 9. This receptor was obtained from a human donor who was either an allogeneic HSCT recipient or a stem cell or donor lymphocyte infusion donor (not recorded which). It is not recorded whose cells these are; they may come from a transplant donor. This chain uses TRBV29-1 with TRBJ1-1, with 7 bases that match TRBD1. Sequences were obtained from blood, either unsorted or a sorted T cell fraction (not recorded which). The CDR3 is CSGGGGQRNTEAFF. The CDR3 region has the DNA TGCAGCGGCGGCGGGGGACAGAGGAACACTGAAGCTTTCTTT.